The rows below give T cell receptor beta chains drawn from one sample of a study of blood T cells in healthy people across ages. TCRdb redid the calling of the 5' RACE reads with MiXCR, one entry per CDR3 protein. This table holds about 800,000 distinct CDR3 sequences, approximately 25% found once. The same data also went into a second study, on T cells of mothers and their children.

The source material was blood. These receptors came from a boy aged 5-17 years in good health. Both conserved end residues are part of each CDR3. Each record gives: D gene, clone size, J gene, V gene, CDR3 protein, CDR3 DNA. The D gene is left open where the match is weak. Rows give clone size only sometimes, using once, few, many, or a class for an expanded clone.

- | few | TRBJ1-2 | TRBV6-1 | CASSEWTGVNYGYTF | TGTGCCAGCAGTGAATGGACGGGAGTAAACTATGGCTACACCTTC
- | few | TRBJ1-5 | TRBV2 | CASSLLGVSNSNQPQHF | TGTGCCAGCAGTCTCTTGGGCGTATCAAATAGCAATCAGCCCCAGCATTTT
- | - | TRBJ1-1 | TRBV7-2 | CASSLAGAEAFF | TGTGCCAGCAGCTTAGCAGGGGCTGAAGCTTTCTTT
- | - | TRBJ2-1 | TRBV12-3/TRBV12-4 | CASSPGRVKNNEQFF | TGTGCCAGCAGCCCAGGGCGAGTGAAGAACAATGAGCAGTTCTTC
- | - | TRBJ1-4 | TRBV28 | CASSLAGAPLSEKLFF | TGTGCCAGCAGTTTAGCAGGGGCGCCCCTCTCCGAAAAACTGTTTTTT
TRBD1 | - | TRBJ2-2 | TRBV6-5 | CASSYSATGGGNTGELFF | TGTGCCAGCAGTTACTCAGCGACAGGGGGGGGGAACACCGGGGAGCTGTTTTTT
- | - | TRBJ1-4 | TRBV7-2 | CASRGSNEKLFF | TGTGCCAGCCGGGGGAGTAATGAAAAACTGTTTTTT
- | - | TRBJ2-3 | TRBV24-1 | CATSDPSPGESDTQYF | TGTGCCACCAGTGACCCCTCCCCGGGGGAATCAGATACGCAGTATTTT
- | - | TRBJ1-4 | TRBV7-9 | CASSSAAGAEEKLFF | TGTGCCAGCAGCTCCGCAGCGGGGGCTGAGGAAAAACTGTTTTTT
TRBD1 | - | TRBJ2-6 | TRBV5-1 | CASSLPTGEGANVLTF | TGCGCCAGCAGCCTACCGACAGGGGAAGGGGCCAACGTCCTGACTTTC
- | few | TRBJ1-4 | TRBV2 | CASSEIMLGAANEKLFF | TGTGCCAGCAGTGAAATTATGCTTGGTGCAGCCAATGAAAAACTGTTTTTT
TRBD1 | few | TRBJ1-5 | TRBV29-1 | CSVAGQVDQPQHF | TGCAGCGTTGCTGGACAGGTCGATCAGCCCCAGCATTTT
- | - | TRBJ2-5 | TRBV6-1 | CASSLTTGGGMETQYF | TGTGCCAGCAGTCTCACCACTGGCGGGGGCATGGAGACCCAGTACTTC
- | few | TRBJ2-5 | TRBV7-9 | CASSLGAGSSDIQYF | TGTGCCAGCAGCTTAGGGGCAGGTTCCAGCGACATCCAGTACTTC
- | - | TRBJ2-1 | TRBV20-1 | CSAGATSYSSYNEQFF | TGCAGTGCCGGAGCTACTAGCTATAGCTCCTACAATGAGCAGTTCTTC
- | few | TRBJ1-5 | TRBV12-3/TRBV12-4 | CASSLMGHDQPQHF | TGTGCCAGCAGCCTGATGGGGCACGATCAGCCCCAGCATTTT
- | few | TRBJ1-4 | TRBV5-5 | CASSSDGATNEKLFF | TGTGCCAGCAGCTCGGACGGGGCAACTAATGAAAAACTGTTTTTT
- | - | TRBJ2-7 | TRBV4-1 | CASRDRDGQSSTQQYF | TGCGCCAGCAGGGACCGCGACGGACAGAGTTCTACGCAGCAGTACTTC
TRBD2 | few | TRBJ2-1 | TRBV5-1 | CASSLPTGTSGGEQFF | TGCGCCAGCAGCTTGCCTACAGGGACTAGCGGGGGTGAGCAGTTCTTC
- | - | TRBJ2-7 | TRBV9 | CASSVEGANSYEQYF | TGTGCCAGCAGCGTGGAGGGAGCCAACTCCTACGAGCAGTACTTC
- | - | TRBJ2-1 | TRBV4-3 | CASSRGTLRDNEQFF | TGCGCCAGCAGCCGTGGGACACTCCGCGACAATGAGCAGTTCTTC
- | - | TRBJ2-3 | TRBV14 | CASSQENRDTDTQYF | TGTGCCAGCAGCCAAGAGAACAGGGACACAGATACGCAGTATTTT
TRBD1 | few | TRBJ2-7 | TRBV15 | CATSRDRGSNEQYF | TGTGCCACCAGTCGGGACAGGGGGTCCAACGAGCAGTACTTC